These 29 T cell receptor beta chains share one sample of origin, sequenced in a study of shared clonotypes between healthy human individuals. The method was immunoSEQ multiplex PCR; TCRdb's version includes in-frame clones alone and lacks a portion of them. Here the sample spans around 600,000 clones, roughly 97% being singletons. The sequenced sample consisted of naive CD4+ T cells sorted from blood. Specified subset: CD45RA+ positively selected. The receptors originated from a woman aged 25 to 39 in good health.

Turning to this clone: The junction departs from germline at one end; a sequencing error may be responsible. The chain uses TRBV19 and TRBJ2-6; possibly TRBD1 for D (6 bases). The CDR3 length is 16 residues. From germline, CDR1 is LNHDA and CDR2 SQIVND (reference sequence). The CDR3 DNA is TGTGCCAGTAATATAAGGGACATCTCTGGGGCCAACGTCCTGACTTTC. The encoded protein is CASNIRDISGANVLTF.

This chain connects TRBV27 to TRBJ1-3; the D gene is possibly TRBD1 (6 bases). The CDR3 runs to 17 residues. Germline CDR1 reads MNHEY; CDR2 reads SMNVEV (reference sequence). The V gene lost 0 bases and the J gene lost 6 bases, with 18 bases spanning the gap. CDR3 sequence reads: CASSLSFPTGGENTIYF. CDR3 DNA: TGTGCCAGCAGTTTATCGTTTCCGACAGGTGGTGAAAACACCATATATTTT.

This chain connects TRBV9 to TRBJ2-1; 9 bases align to TRBD2. CDR3 size: 15 residues. Trimming removed 0 bases from V and 3 bases from J; junction bases left unmatched: 1. CDR1 and CDR2 from the germline V gene are SGDLS and YYNGEE. The CDR3 reads CASSVASGNYNEQFF. The CDR3 nucleotides are TGTGCCAGCAGCGTAGCTAGCGGGAACTACAATGAGCAGTTCTTC.

The chain employs TRBV10-1 and TRBJ2-5, with 8 bases aligning to TRBD2. The CDR3 runs to 14 residues. V shed 4 bases and J 2 bases; nucleotides not matched to a gene: 3. Germline CDR1 WNHNN, CDR2 SYGVQD (reference sequence). The DNA of the CDR3 is TGCGCCAGCAGTGGGGGGACTAGACAAGAGACCCAGTACTTC. It is translated as CASSGGTRQETQYF.

In its sample, this clone was seen once. The chain employs TRBV28 and TRBJ2-2; D ambiguous. The length of the CDR3 is 16 residues. Deletions cut 7 bases from V and 9 bases from J, with 24 bases between. Germline V lookup: CDR1 MDHEN, CDR2 SYDVKM. This CDR3 reads CASTSPGFSPSRELFF. The CDR3 DNA reads as TGTGCCAGCACATCTCCAGGATTTTCCCCTTCCCGGGAGCTGTTTTTT.

This chain uses TRBV10-3 with TRBJ1-6, with 9 bases matching TRBD1. CDR3 length: 14 residues. Germline V gene sequence: CDR1 ENHRY, CDR2 SYGVKD. Unmatched junction bases numbered 4, after V lost 6 bases and J lost 7 bases. The CDR3 protein is CAIRTGTGNSPLHF. The DNA for the CDR3 is TGTGCCATCAGGACCGGGACAGGGAATTCACCCCTCCACTTT.

The V and J genes are TRBV10-3 and TRBJ1-1, with 8 bases that match TRBD1. In germline, CDR1 is ENHRY, CDR2 SYGVKD. The CDR3 is made up of 16 amino acids. V trimming: 5 bases; J trimming: 1 base; junction bases outside the gene matches: 9. Here the CDR3 reads CAISPQGATGNTEAFF. Here the CDR3 DNA reads TGTGCCATCAGTCCTCAGGGGGCTACAGGGAACACTGAAGCTTTCTTT.

The rearrangement links TRBV19 to TRBJ2-3, with 9 bases identical to TRBD1. The CDR3 extends over 16 amino acids. J lost 2 bases, V lost 4 bases, and 7 bases had no gene match. Looked up from germline, CDR1 is LNHDA and CDR2 is SQIVND (reference sequence). The CDR3 reads CASSTGQGLSTDTQYF. CDR3 nucleotide sequence: TGTGCCAGTAGTACGGGACAGGGCCTATCCACAGATACGCAGTATTTT.

The chain carries TRBV5-1 and TRBJ2-3, with D uncertain. The CDR3 is 14 amino acids. Germline assignment: CDR1 SGHRS and CDR2 YFSETQ. The germline V and J ends were trimmed by 4 bases and 5 bases, with 14 bases remaining between them. The CDR3 protein is CASSRSPPVDTQYF. The CDR3 DNA follows: TGCGCCAGCAGCCGCTCCCCCCCGGTAGATACGCAGTATTTT.

This chain joins TRBV4-1 and TRBJ2-5; D gene ambiguous. Trimming removed 5 bases from V and 4 bases from J, with 5 bases in between. This CDR3 contains 11 residues. The germline CDR1 and CDR2 sequences are MGHRA and YSYEKL. The CDR3 bases are TGCGCCAGCAGCGCCAGAGAGACCCAGTACTTC. Translation: CASSARETQYF.

This clone is a singleton in its sample. This sequence joins TRBV28 and TRBJ2-7, with D possibly being TRBD1 or TRBD2 (5 bases each). Germline loops: CDR1 MDHEN, CDR2 SYDVKM. The V and J ends lost 7 bases and 4 bases respectively, with 20 bases between them. The length of the CDR3 is 15 residues. CDR3 sequence reads: CASTHPPGRNYEQYF. DNA for the CDR3: TGTGCCAGCACCCACCCTCCGGGACGGAATTACGAGCAGTACTTC.

V usage is TRBV11-2 and J usage is TRBJ2-7; tentative D call: TRBD2 (6 bases). Germline V gene lookup returns CDR1 SGHAT and CDR2 FQNNGV. CDR3 length: 12 amino acids. V lost 8 bases and J lost 7, with 15 bases in between. CDR3 sequence reads: CASSLMAGEQYF. The DNA for the CDR3 is TGTGCCAGCTCCTTAATGGCGGGGGAGCAGTACTTC.

The chain has TRBV28 and TRBJ2-7; D is perhaps TRBD1 (6 bases). V was trimmed by 5 bases and J by 3 bases, leaving 17 bases between them. CDR1 MDHEN and CDR2 SYDVKM come from the germline V gene. The length of the CDR3 is 15 residues. Here the CDR3 DNA reads TGTGCCAGCAGTCCCGGGACACCTGGGAACTACGAGCAGTACTTC. This encodes CASSPGTPGNYEQYF.

CDR3 sequence (DNA): TGTGCCAGCAGCTGGACTCGGCAAGAGACCCAGTACTTC. Amino acids: CASSWTRQETQYF. The chain links TRBV7-6 to TRBJ2-5, with D perhaps TRBD2 (5 bases). This CDR3 contains 13 residues. The ends were cut back, 4 bases at V and 2 bases at J, with 8 bases in the middle. Germline CDR1 SGHVS, CDR2 FNYEAQ.

Here the CDR3 reads CASTLGQGAKNEQYF. CDR3 in DNA: TGTGCCAGCACCCTAGGGCAGGGGGCGAAGAACGAGCAGTACTTC. V and J are TRBV6-6 and TRBJ2-7; TRBD1 aligns across 8 bases. CDR1 MNHNY and CDR2 SVGAGI come from the germline V gene (reference sequence). Trimming took 7 bases from V and 5 from J; bases not matched to a gene: 13. The CDR3 runs 15 residues.

This chain joins TRBV7-2 and TRBJ2-5, with 11 bases aligning to TRBD1. The DNA end is more similar to TRBJ2-7, so the J call may be wrong. The CDR3 contains 17 residues. From germline, CDR1 is SGHTA and CDR2 FQGNSA. CDR3 bases: TGTGCCAGCAGCTTAGTATCGGGACAGGGGGACTCCTACGAGCAGTACTTC. It specifies CASSLVSGQGDSYEQYF.

The genes are TRBV18 and TRBJ2-7; 8 nucleotides match TRBD1. With 2 bases clipped from V and 2 bases from J, the junction kept 8 bases outside the gene matches. The germline V gene has CDR1 KGHSH and CDR2 LQKENI. CDR3 length equals 16 residues. The CDR3 nucleotides read TGTGCCAGCTCACCAAAGATGAGGGACAGGACCTACGAGCAGTACTTC. It translates to CASSPKMRDRTYEQYF.

The gene calls are TRBV5-6 and TRBJ1-5, with a tentative D call TRBD1 (5 bases). This CDR3 is built from 12 residues. From germline, CDR1 is SGHDT and CDR2 YYEEEE. V lost 0 bases and J lost 12, with 10 bases in between. This CDR3 reads CASSLGWGNQHF. For the CDR3, the DNA is TGTGCCAGCAGCTTGGGTTGGGGGAACCAGCATTTT. Based on the CDR3 plus reference TRBV5-6 and TRBJ1-5, the full variable domain is DAGVTQSPTHLIKTRGQQVTLRCSPKSGHDTVSWYQQALGQGPQFIFQYYEEEERQRGNFPDRFSGHQFPNYSSELNVNALLLGDSALYLCASSLGWGNQHFGDGTRLSIL.

The chain is built from TRBV28 and TRBJ2-7, with D maybe TRBD1 (5 bases). CDR3 length equals 14 residues. With 6 bases removed from V and 5 bases from J, the gap between germline ends came to 17 bases. Looked up from germline, CDR1 is MDHEN and CDR2 is SYDVKM. CDR3 coding DNA: TGTGCCAGCAGCTCCGGGCAGGGTACCCACGAGCAGTACTTC. Translating it yields CASSSGQGTHEQYF.

This chain uses TRBV14 with TRBJ2-7; 10 positions agree with TRBD2. The CDR3 has 15 amino acids. Trimming at V came to 0 bases and at J to 7 bases, leaving 6 bases not matched to a gene. Germline CDR1 and CDR2: SGHDN and FVKESK. The CDR3 bases are TGTGCCAGCAGCCAAGAGTCGGCTAGCGGGAGAGAGCAGTACTTC. Its protein product is CASSQESASGREQYF.

The chain is built from TRBV19 and TRBJ1-4; D remains ambiguous. V lost 5 bases, J lost 5 bases, and 15 bases lay in between. The CDR3 covers 15 residues. The V gene's germline CDR1 is LNHDA and CDR2 SQIVND (reference sequence). The CDR3 bases are TGTGCCAGTAGTCCTCCCGGACGGCGGAATGAAAAACTGTTTTTT. This sequence encodes CASSPPGRRNEKLFF.

The chain uses TRBV7-3 and TRBJ2-1, with 14 bases fitting TRBD2. CDR1 is SGHTA and CDR2 is FQGTGA in the germline V gene. The V gene end was trimmed by 1 base and the J gene end by 3 bases; junction bases not matched to a gene: 5. The CDR3 is made up of 18 amino acids. CDR3 nucleotide sequence: TGTGCCAGCAGCTTAAGAGGACTAGCGGGAGGCGTCTACAATGAGCAGTTCTTC. This translates into CASSLRGLAGGVYNEQFF.

This chain joins TRBV5-1 and TRBJ2-3; the D gene is possibly TRBD2 (5 bases). Germline V lookup: CDR1 SGHRS, CDR2 YFSETQ. The CDR3 contains 15 residues. Deletions cut 3 bases from V and 1 base from J, with 12 bases between. The CDR3 nucleotides are TGCGCCAGCAGCTATAGCCCCGGGGGCACAGATACGCAGTATTTT. This codes for CASSYSPGGTDTQYF.

This clone came up once. This chain joins TRBV10-2 and TRBJ2-7; tentatively, D is TRBD2 (6 bases). Germline values: CDR1 WSHSY, CDR2 SAAADI. Trimming left V 2 bases short and J 2 bases short, with 10 bases between. The CDR3 loop spans 14 amino acids. The CDR3 reads CASSEATSPYEQYF. DNA for the CDR3: TGCGCCAGCAGTGAGGCGACTAGTCCCTACGAGCAGTACTTC.

The chain has TRBV10-3 and TRBJ2-2, with 11 positions matching TRBD2. Unmatched junction bases numbered 6, after V lost 8 bases and J lost 1 base. Germline V gene lookup returns CDR1 ENHRY and CDR2 SYGVKD. The CDR3 loop spans 16 amino acids. The CDR3 region has the DNA TGTGCCATCTCCACGGGGACTAGCGGGAACACCGGGGAGCTGTTTTTT. Translation gives CAISTGTSGNTGELFF.

This chain links TRBV5-4 with TRBJ2-3; maybe TRBD2 (6 bases). The CDR3 is made up of 16 amino acids. Trimming took off 0 bases at V and 3 bases at J, with 14 bases between the two ends. The germline gives CDR1 SGHNT, CDR2 YYREEE (reference sequence). As DNA, the CDR3 is TGTGCCAGCAGCTTGGTCCTAGCGTCAGAAACAGATACGCAGTATTTT. Its translation: CASSLVLASETDTQYF.

The chain has TRBV19 and TRBJ1-1; no clear D gene. The germline V gene has CDR1 LNHDA and CDR2 SQIVND (reference sequence). Trimming cost V 3 bases and J 5 bases, with 7 bases left between them. The CDR3 totals 12 residues. CDR3 residues: CASSMGWTEAFF. The DNA of the CDR3 is TGTGCCAGTAGTATGGGTTGGACTGAAGCTTTCTTT.

This chain joins TRBV7-8 and TRBJ2-3; D remains unclear. Trimming shortened V by 2 bases and J by 6 bases, and 6 bases separated the two germline ends. There are 12 residues in the CDR3. CDR1 is SGHVS and CDR2 is FQNEAQ in the germline V gene. In nucleotides, the CDR3 is TGTGCCAGCAGCTTATCTGCGGATACGCAGTATTTT. Its translation is CASSLSADTQYF. The variable domain in full, completed from reference TRBV7-8 and TRBJ2-3, reads GAGVSQSPRYKVAKRGQDVALRCDPISGHVSLFWYQQALGQGPEFLTYFQNEAQLDKSGLPSDRFFAERPEGSVSTLKIQRTQQEDSAVYLCASSLSADTQYFGPGTRLTVL.

The chain recombines TRBV7-8 with TRBJ1-1; D is unresolved. Trimming removed 0 bases at V and 1 base at J, with 6 bases between. This CDR3 is built from 14 residues. Germline V gives CDR1 SGHVS, CDR2 FQNEAQ. Written as DNA, the CDR3 is TGTGCCAGCAGCTTAGCGGTGCGGAACACTGAAGCTTTCTTT. Residues: CASSLAVRNTEAFF.